A selection of T cell receptor beta chains follows, all from one sample in a study of post-analysis software for immune sequencing data. TCRdb reanalysed the PCR reads using MiXCR and keeps one entry per CDR3 protein. The table records about 540,000 distinct CDR3 sequences, around 34% of them present only once. Sequences were obtained from blood. These receptors were obtained from a girl aged 2-17 years with multiple sclerosis. Both conserved end residues are part of each CDR3. Fields, in order: CDR3 protein, CDR3 DNA, CDR3 length, D gene, J gene, clone size, V gene. The D gene is left open where the match is weak. Only some rows state a clone size, as once, few, many or a class for expanded clones.

CDR3 protein: CASSSLTANGETQYF
CDR3 DNA: TGTGCCAGCAGTTCCCTGACCGCAAACGGGGAGACCCAGTACTTC
CDR3 length: 15
D gene: -
J gene: TRBJ2-5
clone size: -
V gene: TRBV6-6

CDR3 protein: CASSYGAMDSPLHF
CDR3 DNA: TGTGCCAGCAGTTACGGGGCTATGGATTCACCCCTCCACTTT
CDR3 length: 14
D gene: -
J gene: TRBJ1-6
clone size: -
V gene: TRBV6-5

CDR3 protein: CASSYPGTSGGTNEQFF
CDR3 DNA: TGTGCCAGCAGCTATCCCGGGACTAGCGGGGGAACGAATGAGCAGTTCTTC
CDR3 length: 17
D gene: TRBD2
J gene: TRBJ2-1
clone size: -
V gene: TRBV7-9

CDR3 protein: CAISVVPMRSYNEQFF
CDR3 DNA: TGTGCCATCAGTGTGGTCCCCATGCGCTCCTACAATGAGCAGTTCTTC
CDR3 length: 16
D gene: -
J gene: TRBJ2-1
clone size: -
V gene: TRBV10-3

CDR3 protein: CASILQGGESGKLFF
CDR3 DNA: TGTGCCAGCATCCTACAGGGGGGCGAAAGTGGAAAACTGTTTTTT
CDR3 length: 15
D gene: TRBD1
J gene: TRBJ1-4
clone size: few
V gene: TRBV6-6

CDR3 protein: CASSLGDWGGGDEKLFF
CDR3 DNA: TGTGCCAGCAGCTTAGGGGACTGGGGGGGCGGGGACGAAAAACTGTTTTTT
CDR3 length: 17
D gene: -
J gene: TRBJ1-4
clone size: -
V gene: TRBV7-9

CDR3 protein: CASSRRAVSSYNEQFF
CDR3 DNA: TGTGCCAGCAGCCGTCGAGCGGTGAGCTCCTACAATGAGCAGTTCTTC
CDR3 length: 16
D gene: -
J gene: TRBJ2-1
clone size: few
V gene: TRBV3-1

CDR3 protein: CSAGRETRNTDTQYF
CDR3 DNA: TGCAGTGCTGGGCGCGAGACTAGGAACACAGATACGCAGTATTTT
CDR3 length: 15
D gene: -
J gene: TRBJ2-3
clone size: few
V gene: TRBV20-1

CDR3 protein: CASSLGPVGLYEQYF
CDR3 DNA: TGTGCCAGCAGCTTGGGTCCTGTGGGACTCTACGAGCAGTACTTC
CDR3 length: 15
D gene: -
J gene: TRBJ2-7
clone size: -
V gene: TRBV5-6

CDR3 protein: CASSFRGGDTQYF
CDR3 DNA: TGTGCCAGCAGCTTCAGGGGAGGAGATACGCAGTATTTT
CDR3 length: 13
D gene: -
J gene: TRBJ2-3
clone size: few
V gene: TRBV7-9

CDR3 protein: CASSQAWDGEGDQPRHF
CDR3 DNA: TGTGCCAGCAGCCAGGCGTGGGACGGGGAGGGAGATCAGCCCCGGCATTTT
CDR3 length: 17
D gene: -
J gene: TRBJ1-5
clone size: few
V gene: TRBV4-2

CDR3 protein: CASSQVGGTGEGGEQFF
CDR3 DNA: TGTGCCAGCAGCCAAGTAGGTGGGACAGGGGAAGGAGGTGAGCAGTTCTTC
CDR3 length: 17
D gene: TRBD1
J gene: TRBJ2-1
clone size: few
V gene: TRBV4-2

CDR3 protein: CSAPREGYTF
CDR3 DNA: TGCAGTGCCCCCAGGGAAGGCTACACCTTC
CDR3 length: 10
D gene: -
J gene: TRBJ1-2
clone size: -
V gene: TRBV20-1

CDR3 protein: CSPILPSGAYEQYF
CDR3 DNA: TGCAGTCCCATTCTCCCGAGTGGAGCCTACGAGCAGTACTTC
CDR3 length: 14
D gene: -
J gene: TRBJ2-7
clone size: -
V gene: TRBV20-1

CDR3 protein: CAISARQNHEQFF
CDR3 DNA: TGTGCCATCAGTGCACGACAAAACCATGAGCAGTTCTTC
CDR3 length: 13
D gene: -
J gene: TRBJ2-1
clone size: few
V gene: TRBV10-3

CDR3 protein: CARAGNTEAFF
CDR3 DNA: TGTGCCAGGGCAGGGAACACTGAAGCTTTCTTT
CDR3 length: 11
D gene: -
J gene: TRBJ1-1
clone size: -
V gene: TRBV27

CDR3 protein: CSARDDSSYEQYF
CDR3 DNA: TGCAGTGCTAGAGATGACAGCTCCTACGAGCAGTACTTC
CDR3 length: 13
D gene: -
J gene: TRBJ2-7
clone size: -
V gene: TRBV20-1

CDR3 protein: CATLGGSRSYEQYF
CDR3 DNA: TGTGCCACCCTAGGGGGCTCTAGGTCCTACGAGCAGTACTTC
CDR3 length: 14
D gene: TRBD1
J gene: TRBJ2-7
clone size: few
V gene: TRBV6-1

CDR3 protein: CASSRTGVEQPQHF
CDR3 DNA: TGCGCCAGCAGCCGAACAGGGGTGGAGCAGCCCCAGCATTTT
CDR3 length: 14
D gene: TRBD1
J gene: TRBJ1-5
clone size: -
V gene: TRBV13

CDR3 protein: CASSQAPRTNTEAFF
CDR3 DNA: TGTGCCAGCAGCCAAGCCCCCCGGACGAACACTGAAGCTTTCTTT
CDR3 length: 15
D gene: -
J gene: TRBJ1-1
clone size: -
V gene: TRBV3-1

CDR3 protein: CASSYSSGGAFEQFF
CDR3 DNA: TGTGCCAGCAGTTACTCTAGCGGGGGGGCTTTTGAGCAGTTCTTC
CDR3 length: 15
D gene: TRBD2
J gene: TRBJ2-1
clone size: -
V gene: TRBV6-6

CDR3 protein: CASTHGVLTYQETQYF
CDR3 DNA: TGTGCCAGCACCCACGGGGTACTTACGTACCAAGAGACCCAGTACTTC
CDR3 length: 16
D gene: -
J gene: TRBJ2-5
clone size: few
V gene: TRBV11-2

CDR3 protein: CASASGGYNEQYF
CDR3 DNA: TGTGCTAGTGCCAGCGGGGGGTACAATGAGCAGTACTTC
CDR3 length: 13
D gene: TRBD2
J gene: TRBJ2-5
clone size: few
V gene: TRBV12-5

CDR3 protein: CASSLDRDRGETQYF
CDR3 DNA: TGCGCCAGCAGCTTGGACAGGGATCGGGGAGAGACCCAGTACTTC
CDR3 length: 15
D gene: -
J gene: TRBJ2-5
clone size: -
V gene: TRBV5-1

CDR3 protein: CSARVGLFPPYEQYF
CDR3 DNA: TGCAGTGCTAGAGTCGGCCTGTTTCCCCCCTACGAGCAGTACTTC
CDR3 length: 15
D gene: -
J gene: TRBJ2-7
clone size: many
V gene: TRBV20-1

CDR3 protein: CASRWIGQPQHF
CDR3 DNA: TGTGCCAGCAGGTGGATAGGTCAGCCCCAGCATTTT
CDR3 length: 12
D gene: -
J gene: TRBJ1-5
clone size: -
V gene: TRBV28

CDR3 protein: CASSQKETSGYNEQFF
CDR3 DNA: TGTGCCAGCAGCCAAAAGGAGACTAGCGGTTACAATGAGCAGTTCTTC
CDR3 length: 16
D gene: TRBD2
J gene: TRBJ2-1
clone size: -
V gene: TRBV3-1

CDR3 protein: CSVGGGLAGATMRTYNEQFF
CDR3 DNA: TGCAGCGTTGGGGGGGGACTAGCGGGGGCAACGATGAGGACCTACAATGAGCAGTTCTTC
CDR3 length: 20
D gene: TRBD2
J gene: TRBJ2-1
clone size: -
V gene: TRBV29-1

CDR3 protein: CASSLGPGMNTEAFF
CDR3 DNA: TGCGCCAGCAGCTTGGGTCCAGGAATGAACACTGAAGCTTTCTTT
CDR3 length: 15
D gene: -
J gene: TRBJ1-1
clone size: -
V gene: TRBV5-1

CDR3 protein: CASSLNRGPTGANVLTF
CDR3 DNA: TGCGCCAGCAGCTTGAATAGGGGCCCTACTGGGGCCAACGTCCTGACTTTC
CDR3 length: 17
D gene: -
J gene: TRBJ2-6
clone size: few
V gene: TRBV5-1

CDR3 protein: CASSREGLAAYNEQFF
CDR3 DNA: TGCGCCAGCAGCCGCGAGGGACTAGCGGCTTACAATGAGCAGTTCTTC
CDR3 length: 16
D gene: TRBD2
J gene: TRBJ2-1
clone size: few
V gene: TRBV4-1

CDR3 protein: CASSRDRDGQPQHF
CDR3 DNA: TGTGCCAGCAGCCGTGACAGGGACGGTCAGCCCCAGCATTTT
CDR3 length: 14
D gene: TRBD1
J gene: TRBJ1-5
clone size: -
V gene: TRBV6-5

CDR3 protein: CASSLGKSEKLFF
CDR3 DNA: TGCGCCAGCAGCTTGGGGAAGAGCGAAAAACTGTTTTTT
CDR3 length: 13
D gene: -
J gene: TRBJ1-4
clone size: few
V gene: TRBV5-1

CDR3 protein: CSVGKTQYF
CDR3 DNA: TGCAGCGTTGGTAAGACGCAGTATTTT
CDR3 length: 9
D gene: -
J gene: TRBJ2-3
clone size: -
V gene: TRBV29-1

CDR3 protein: CASAAGGLETQYF
CDR3 DNA: TGTGCCAGCGCCGCAGGGGGCTTGGAGACCCAGTACTTC
CDR3 length: 13
D gene: TRBD1
J gene: TRBJ2-5
clone size: few
V gene: TRBV3-1

CDR3 protein: CASSALGGGPYNEQFF
CDR3 DNA: TGTGCCAGCAGCGCCCTTGGAGGGGGGCCCTACAATGAGCAGTTCTTC
CDR3 length: 16
D gene: -
J gene: TRBJ2-1
clone size: -
V gene: TRBV6-1

CDR3 protein: CSAGSTNQPQHF
CDR3 DNA: TGCAGTGCCGGATCCACGAATCAGCCCCAGCATTTT
CDR3 length: 12
D gene: -
J gene: TRBJ1-5
clone size: few
V gene: TRBV20-1

CDR3 protein: CASNAGVTTTDTQYF
CDR3 DNA: TGTGCCAGCAACGCCGGAGTTACCACCACAGATACGCAGTATTTT
CDR3 length: 15
D gene: -
J gene: TRBJ2-3
clone size: few
V gene: TRBV11-2

CDR3 protein: CASSYTQGEATEQFF
CDR3 DNA: TGTGCCAGCAGTTATACGCAGGGGGAGGCAACTGAGCAGTTCTTC
CDR3 length: 15
D gene: -
J gene: TRBJ2-1
clone size: -
V gene: TRBV2

CDR3 protein: CSARESYMEQFF
CDR3 DNA: TGCAGTGCTAGAGAATCCTACATGGAGCAGTTCTTC
CDR3 length: 12
D gene: -
J gene: TRBJ2-1
clone size: few
V gene: TRBV20-1

CDR3 protein: CASSYQGGQPQHF
CDR3 DNA: TGTGCCAGCAGCTATCAGGGAGGTCAGCCCCAGCATTTT
CDR3 length: 13
D gene: -
J gene: TRBJ1-5
clone size: many
V gene: TRBV7-3

CDR3 protein: CSARDSPLAGHYQETQYF
CDR3 DNA: TGCAGTGCTAGAGATTCGCCCCTAGCGGGGCATTACCAAGAGACCCAGTACTTC
CDR3 length: 18
D gene: TRBD2
J gene: TRBJ2-5
clone size: few
V gene: TRBV20-1

CDR3 protein: CASSQDRASGRTDTQYF
CDR3 DNA: TGTGCCAGCAGCCAAGATCGAGCTAGCGGACGAACAGATACGCAGTATTTT
CDR3 length: 17
D gene: TRBD2
J gene: TRBJ2-3
clone size: few
V gene: TRBV4-2

CDR3 protein: CASSMTGHYGYTF
CDR3 DNA: TGTGCCAGCAGTATGACAGGGCACTATGGCTACACCTTC
CDR3 length: 13
D gene: TRBD1
J gene: TRBJ1-2
clone size: -
V gene: TRBV6-1

CDR3 protein: CASNVAGGYNEQFF
CDR3 DNA: TGTGCCAGCAACGTAGCGGGGGGTTACAATGAGCAGTTCTTC
CDR3 length: 14
D gene: TRBD2
J gene: TRBJ2-1
clone size: -
V gene: TRBV28

CDR3 protein: CASSARTVPYEQYF
CDR3 DNA: TGTGCCAGTAGTGCTCGGACGGTTCCCTACGAGCAGTACTTC
CDR3 length: 14
D gene: -
J gene: TRBJ2-7
clone size: -
V gene: TRBV19